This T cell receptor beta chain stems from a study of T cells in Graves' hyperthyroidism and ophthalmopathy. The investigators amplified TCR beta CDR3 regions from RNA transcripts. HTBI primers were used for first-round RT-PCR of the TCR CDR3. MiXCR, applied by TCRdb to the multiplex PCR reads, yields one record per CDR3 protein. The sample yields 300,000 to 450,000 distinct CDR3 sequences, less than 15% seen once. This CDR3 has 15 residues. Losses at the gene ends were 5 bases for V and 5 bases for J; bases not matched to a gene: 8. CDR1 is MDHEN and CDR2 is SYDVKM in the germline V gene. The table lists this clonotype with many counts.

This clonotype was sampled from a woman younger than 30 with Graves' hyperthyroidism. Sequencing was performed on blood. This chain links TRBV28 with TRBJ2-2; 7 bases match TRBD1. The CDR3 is CASSRMTGPTGELFF. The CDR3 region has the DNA TGTGCCAGCAGTAGGATGACAGGGCCTACCGGGGAGCTGTTTTTT.